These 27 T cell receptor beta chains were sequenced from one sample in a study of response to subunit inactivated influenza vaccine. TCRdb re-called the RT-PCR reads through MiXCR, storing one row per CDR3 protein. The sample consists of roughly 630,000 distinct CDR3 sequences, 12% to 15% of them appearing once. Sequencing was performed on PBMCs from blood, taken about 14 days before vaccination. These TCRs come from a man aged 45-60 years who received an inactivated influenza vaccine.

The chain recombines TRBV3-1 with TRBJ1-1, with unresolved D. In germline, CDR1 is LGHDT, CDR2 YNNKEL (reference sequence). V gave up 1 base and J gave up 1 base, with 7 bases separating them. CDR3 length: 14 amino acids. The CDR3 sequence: CASSQALANTEAFF. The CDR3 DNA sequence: TGTGCCAGCAGCCAAGCGTTAGCGAACACTGAAGCTTTCTTT.

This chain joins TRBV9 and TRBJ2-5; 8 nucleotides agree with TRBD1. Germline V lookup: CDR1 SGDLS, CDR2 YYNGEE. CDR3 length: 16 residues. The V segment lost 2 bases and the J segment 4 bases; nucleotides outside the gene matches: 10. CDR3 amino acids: CASSVVSTGTGETQYF. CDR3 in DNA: TGTGCCAGCAGCGTCGTTTCCACAGGGACAGGAGAGACCCAGTACTTC.

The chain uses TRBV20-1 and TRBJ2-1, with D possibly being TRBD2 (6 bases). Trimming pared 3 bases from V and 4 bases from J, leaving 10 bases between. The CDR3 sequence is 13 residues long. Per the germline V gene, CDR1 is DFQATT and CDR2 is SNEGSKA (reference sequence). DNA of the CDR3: TGCAGTGCTAGTGCTAGCGAGTACAATGAGCAGTTCTTC. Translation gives CSASASEYNEQFF.

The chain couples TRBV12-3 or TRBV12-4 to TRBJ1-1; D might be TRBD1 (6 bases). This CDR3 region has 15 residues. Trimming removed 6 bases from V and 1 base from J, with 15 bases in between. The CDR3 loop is CASSPSGDSNTEAFF. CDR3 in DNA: TGTGCCAGCAGCCCCTCAGGGGACTCGAACACTGAAGCTTTCTTT.

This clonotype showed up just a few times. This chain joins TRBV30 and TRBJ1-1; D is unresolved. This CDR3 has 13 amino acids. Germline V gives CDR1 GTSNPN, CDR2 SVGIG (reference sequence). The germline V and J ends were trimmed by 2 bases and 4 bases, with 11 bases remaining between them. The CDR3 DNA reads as TGTGCCTGGAGTATGATCTGGGGCACTGAAGCTTTCTTT. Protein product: CAWSMIWGTEAFF.

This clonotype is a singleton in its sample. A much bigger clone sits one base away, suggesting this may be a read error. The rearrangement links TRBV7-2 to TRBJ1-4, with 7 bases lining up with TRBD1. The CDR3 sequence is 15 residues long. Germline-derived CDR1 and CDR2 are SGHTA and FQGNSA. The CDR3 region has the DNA TGTGCCAGCAGCTTAGGACAGGGACGTAATGGAAAACTGTTTTTT. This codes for CASSLGQGRNGKLFF.

The CDR3 region has the DNA TGTGCCAGTAGTATAGATCTCGGCGGTTATAGCAATCAGCCCCAGCATTTT. It translates to CASSIDLGGYSNQPQHF. The chain couples TRBV19 to TRBJ1-5; no firm D call. V gave up 0 bases and J gave up 0 bases, with 12 bases separating them. The CDR3 covers 17 residues. CDR1 is LNHDA and CDR2 is SQIVND in the germline V gene (reference sequence).

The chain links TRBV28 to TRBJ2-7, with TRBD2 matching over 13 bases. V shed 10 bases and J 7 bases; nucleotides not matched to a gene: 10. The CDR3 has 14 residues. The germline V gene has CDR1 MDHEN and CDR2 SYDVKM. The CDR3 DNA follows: TGTGCCATTACTCCGGGACTAGCGGGAAGAGAGCAGTACTTC. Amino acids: CAITPGLAGREQYF.

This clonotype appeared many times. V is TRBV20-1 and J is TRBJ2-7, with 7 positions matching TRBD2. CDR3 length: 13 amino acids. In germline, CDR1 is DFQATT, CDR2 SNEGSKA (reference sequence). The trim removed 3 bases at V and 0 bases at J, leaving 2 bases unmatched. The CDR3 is CSASGGSSYEQYF. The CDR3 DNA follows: TGCAGTGCTAGCGGCGGGAGCTCCTACGAGCAGTACTTC.

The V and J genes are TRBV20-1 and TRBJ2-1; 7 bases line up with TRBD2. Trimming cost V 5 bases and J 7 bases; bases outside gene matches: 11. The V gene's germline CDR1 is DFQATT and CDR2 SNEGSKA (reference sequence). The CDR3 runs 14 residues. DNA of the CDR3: TGCAGTGCTTTCGATGCGGGAGAAAGGAATGAGCAGTTCTTC. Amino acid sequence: CSAFDAGERNEQFF.

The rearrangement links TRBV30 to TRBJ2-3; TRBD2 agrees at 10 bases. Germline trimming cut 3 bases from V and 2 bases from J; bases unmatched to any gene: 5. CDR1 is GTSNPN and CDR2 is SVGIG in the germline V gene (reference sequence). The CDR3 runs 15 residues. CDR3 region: CAWSPSGSYTDTQYF. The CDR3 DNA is TGTGCCTGGAGCCCTAGCGGGAGCTACACAGATACGCAGTATTTT.

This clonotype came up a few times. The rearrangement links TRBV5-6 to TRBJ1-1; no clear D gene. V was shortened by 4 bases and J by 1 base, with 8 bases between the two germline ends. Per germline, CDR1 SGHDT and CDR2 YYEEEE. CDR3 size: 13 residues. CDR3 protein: CASSLPENTEAFF. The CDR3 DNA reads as TGTGCCAGCAGCCTGCCGGAGAACACTGAAGCTTTCTTT. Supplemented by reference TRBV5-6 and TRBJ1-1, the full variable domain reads DAGVTQSPTHLIKTRGQQVTLRCSPKSGHDTVSWYQQALGQGPQFIFQYYEEEERQRGNFPDRFSGHQFPNYSSELNVNALLLGDSALYLCASSLPENTEAFFGQGTRLTVV.

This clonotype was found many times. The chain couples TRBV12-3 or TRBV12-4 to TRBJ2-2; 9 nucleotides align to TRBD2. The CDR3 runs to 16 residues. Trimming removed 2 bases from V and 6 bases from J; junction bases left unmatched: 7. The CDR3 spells CASSLSSGGPPGELFF. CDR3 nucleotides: TGTGCCAGCAGTTTATCGAGCGGGGGGCCCCCCGGGGAGCTGTTTTTT.

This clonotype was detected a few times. The CDR3 reads CASSLSQNTQETQYF. In nucleotides, the CDR3 is TGTGCCAGCAGCTTGTCACAGAACACCCAAGAGACCCAGTACTTC. The chain links TRBV5-4 to TRBJ2-5; no firm D call. V lost 1 base and J 1 base, leaving 11 bases between the germline ends. The V gene's germline CDR1 is SGHNT and CDR2 YYREEE (reference sequence). The length of the CDR3 is 15 residues. The full variable domain, with the rest looked up from reference TRBV5-4 and TRBJ2-5, is ETGVTQSPTHLIKTRGQQVTLRCSSQSGHNTVSWYQQALGQGPQFIFQYYREEENGRGNFPPRFSGLQFPNYSSELNVNALELDDSALYLCASSLSQNTQETQYFGPGTRLLVL.

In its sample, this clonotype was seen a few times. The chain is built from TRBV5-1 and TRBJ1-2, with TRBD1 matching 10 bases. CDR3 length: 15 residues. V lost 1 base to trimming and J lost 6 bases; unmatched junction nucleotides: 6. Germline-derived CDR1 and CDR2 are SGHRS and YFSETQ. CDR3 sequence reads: CASSLWKGQGHGYTF. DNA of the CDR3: TGCGCCAGCAGCTTGTGGAAGGGACAGGGGCATGGCTACACCTTC.

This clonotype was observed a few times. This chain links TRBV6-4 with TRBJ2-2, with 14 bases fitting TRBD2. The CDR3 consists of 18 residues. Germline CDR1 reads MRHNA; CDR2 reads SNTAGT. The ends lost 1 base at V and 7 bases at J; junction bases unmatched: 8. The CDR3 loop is CASSDWPGLAGVGGELFF. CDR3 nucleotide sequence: TGTGCCAGCAGTGACTGGCCGGGACTAGCGGGAGTTGGCGGGGAGCTGTTTTTT.

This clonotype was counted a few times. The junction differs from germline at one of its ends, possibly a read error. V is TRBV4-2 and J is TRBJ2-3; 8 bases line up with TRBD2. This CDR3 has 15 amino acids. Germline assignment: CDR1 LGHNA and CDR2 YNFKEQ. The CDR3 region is CASSQNRPREGATLF. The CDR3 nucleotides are TGTGCCAGCAGCCAAAATCGCCCCCGGGAGGGCGCTACCCTTTTT.

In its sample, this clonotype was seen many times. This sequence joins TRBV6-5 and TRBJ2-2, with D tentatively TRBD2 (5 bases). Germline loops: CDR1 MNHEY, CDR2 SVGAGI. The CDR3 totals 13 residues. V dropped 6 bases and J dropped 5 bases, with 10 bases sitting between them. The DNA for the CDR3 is TGTGCCAGCAGCTATTCGGGGACCGGGGAGCTGTTTTTT. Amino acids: CASSYSGTGELFF.

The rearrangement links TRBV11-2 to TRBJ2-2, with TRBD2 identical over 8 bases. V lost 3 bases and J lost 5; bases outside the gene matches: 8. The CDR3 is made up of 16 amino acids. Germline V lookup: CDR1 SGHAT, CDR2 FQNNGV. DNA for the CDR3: TGTGCCAGCAGCTTTCCCCTAGCGGGCCGTACCGGGGAGCTGTTTTTT. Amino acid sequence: CASSFPLAGRTGELFF.

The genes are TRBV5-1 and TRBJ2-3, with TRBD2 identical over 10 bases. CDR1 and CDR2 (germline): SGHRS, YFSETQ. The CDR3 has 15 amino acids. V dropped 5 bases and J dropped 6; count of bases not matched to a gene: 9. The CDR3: CASRWSGRAGDTQYF. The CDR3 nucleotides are TGCGCCAGCAGATGGAGCGGGAGGGCCGGGGATACGCAGTATTTT.

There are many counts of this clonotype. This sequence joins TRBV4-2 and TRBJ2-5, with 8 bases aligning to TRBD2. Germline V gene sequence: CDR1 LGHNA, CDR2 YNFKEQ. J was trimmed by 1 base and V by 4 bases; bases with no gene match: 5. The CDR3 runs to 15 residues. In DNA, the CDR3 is TGTGCCAGCAGCCCTGGTGCGGGGGGCCAAGAGACCCAGTACTTC. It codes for CASSPGAGGQETQYF.

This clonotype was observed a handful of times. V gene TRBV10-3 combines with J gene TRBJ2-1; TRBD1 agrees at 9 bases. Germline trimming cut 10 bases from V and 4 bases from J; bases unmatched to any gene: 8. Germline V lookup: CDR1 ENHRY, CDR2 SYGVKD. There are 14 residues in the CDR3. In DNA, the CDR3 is TGTGCCACCCAACAGGGGGCGGAGTACAATGAGCAGTTCTTC. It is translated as CATQQGAEYNEQFF.

The CDR3 loop reads CASSLGKDVAPYNEQFF. Written as DNA, the CDR3 is TGTGCCAGCAGTTTGGGAAAGGACGTTGCCCCCTACAATGAGCAGTTCTTC. The chain uses TRBV12-3 or TRBV12-4 and TRBJ2-1; D is unresolved. The CDR3 consists of 17 residues. V lost 3 bases and J lost 2, with 17 bases in between.

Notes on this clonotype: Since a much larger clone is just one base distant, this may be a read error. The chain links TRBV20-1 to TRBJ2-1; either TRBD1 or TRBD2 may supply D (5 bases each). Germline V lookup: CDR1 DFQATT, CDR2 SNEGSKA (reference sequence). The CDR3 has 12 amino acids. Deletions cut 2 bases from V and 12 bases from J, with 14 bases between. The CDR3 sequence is CSARSGERGQFF. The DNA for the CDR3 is TGCAGTGCTAGATCCGGCGAGAGGGGGCAGTTCTTC.

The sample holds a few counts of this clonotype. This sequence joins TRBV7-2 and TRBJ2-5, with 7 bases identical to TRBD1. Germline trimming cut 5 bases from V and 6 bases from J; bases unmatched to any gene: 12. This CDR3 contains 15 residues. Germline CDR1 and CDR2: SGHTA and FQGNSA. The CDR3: CASSEMPDRVQTQYF. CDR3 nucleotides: TGTGCCAGCAGCGAGATGCCCGACAGGGTTCAGACCCAGTACTTC.

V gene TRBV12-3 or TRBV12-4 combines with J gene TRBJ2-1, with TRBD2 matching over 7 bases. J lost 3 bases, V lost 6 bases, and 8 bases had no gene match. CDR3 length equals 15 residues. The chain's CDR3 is CASSRDYGSYNEQFF. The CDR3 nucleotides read TGTGCCAGCAGCCGGGACTACGGCAGCTACAATGAGCAGTTCTTC.

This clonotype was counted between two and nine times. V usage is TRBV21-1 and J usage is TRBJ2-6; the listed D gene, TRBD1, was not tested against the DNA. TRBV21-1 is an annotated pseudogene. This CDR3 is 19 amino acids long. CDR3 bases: TGTGCCAGCAGCCTAAAGACAGGGAGAGAGAACTCTGGGGCCAACGTCCTGACTTTC. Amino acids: CASSLKTGRENSGANVLTF.